Detailed here is one T cell receptor (beta chain). Its antigen is unidentified. Each donor was healthy, and each was a bone marrow donor. This sample stems from a study of cytomegalovirus exposure and HLA in healthy donors. Looking at the study overall: Within the Caucasian-associated ancestry cluster were more than 75% of the approximately 370 genotyped donors.

Germline V gene lookup returns CDR1 GTSNPN and CDR2 SVGIG (reference sequence). Trimming at V came to 0 bases and at J to 6 bases, leaving 7 bases not matched to a gene. CDR3 length: 15 amino acids. In the PCR, 60 Vbeta and 13 Jbeta primers were used. Data came from immunoSEQ multiplex PCR; TCRdb stores just in-frame clones and leaves some out. Seen here are some 150,000 clones, approximately 86% observed once, and the top ten hold under 8%. The study's findings and limits: Being indistinguishable, some V segments were excluded, TRBV6-2 and TRBV6-3 among them. In vitro, three CMV-associated chains proved specific for CMV antigens.

This rearrangement joins TRBV30 to TRBJ2-7; 11 bases align to TRBD1. The clonotype comes from a woman between 50 and 59 years old in good health and CMV-seropositive. The source material was PBMCs. CDR3 in amino acids: CAWSVEFGTGGEQYF. The CDR3 DNA reads TGTGCCTGGAGTGTAGAGTTCGGGACAGGGGGCGAGCAGTACTTC.